The source of this TCR beta chain is a study of cytomegalovirus exposure and HLA in healthy donors. To note about this clone: What it binds is not known.

General study findings and limits: Most TCR sequences were rare, but some public TCRs occurred in many donors. Fewer N-insertions (relative to the roughly 670-donor mean) were reportedly seen in an Asian-associated ancestry cluster in a later analysis. Several V segments, TRBV6-2 and TRBV6-3 among them, could not be told apart and were dropped. Sequencing depth roughly uniform across donors was assumed in presence/absence analyses.

In the PCR, 60 Vbeta and 13 Jbeta primers were used. Sequenced by immunoSEQ multiplex PCR; TCRdb stores in-frame clones only, minus some. The sample yields some 97,000 clones, roughly 88% seen once. The CDR3 length is 16 residues. V gave up 0 bases and J gave up 1 base, with 11 bases separating them. Germline V gene sequence: CDR1 ENHRY, CDR2 SYGVKD. The source of this sequence is a woman younger than 30 in good health and CMV-seronegative. The sequencing input was PBMCs. This chain links TRBV10-3 with TRBJ2-3; perhaps TRBD2 as D (5 bases). CDR3 residues: CAISESSGRGTDTQYF. Here the CDR3 DNA reads TGTGCCATCAGTGAGTCCTCGGGGAGAGGCACAGATACGCAGTATTTT.